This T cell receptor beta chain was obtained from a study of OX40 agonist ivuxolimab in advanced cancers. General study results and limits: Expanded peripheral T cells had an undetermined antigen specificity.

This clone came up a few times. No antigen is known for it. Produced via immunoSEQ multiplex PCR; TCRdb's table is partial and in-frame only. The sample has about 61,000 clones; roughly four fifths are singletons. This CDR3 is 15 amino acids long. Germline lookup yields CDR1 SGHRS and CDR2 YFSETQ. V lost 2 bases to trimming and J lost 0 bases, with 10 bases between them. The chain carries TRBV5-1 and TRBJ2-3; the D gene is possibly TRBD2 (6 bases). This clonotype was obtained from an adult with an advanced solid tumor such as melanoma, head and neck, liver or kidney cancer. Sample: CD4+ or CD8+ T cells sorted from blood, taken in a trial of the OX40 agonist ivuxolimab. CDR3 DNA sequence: TGCGCCAGCAGCTTCCTTAGCGGAAGCACAGATACGCAGTATTTT. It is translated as CASSFLSGSTDTQYF.